This note documents a single T cell receptor beta chain sequence. Antigen specificity is unknown. The source of the sample is a study of CD8+CD57+ T cells in acquired aplastic anemia. Study-level information: CD4+ cell libraries from healthy donors averaged about 10.8 million reads. Study-wide results and limits: Roughly 30 CD8+ CDR3 sequences occurred in both the patients and the controls. Any difference that existed in CD8+ Simpson's diversity between patients and controls was not significant.

TCR beta VDJ combinations and CDR3 sequences were profiled from genomic DNA. TCRdb re-analysed the reads in MiXCR, keeping a single row per CDR3 protein. This table has around 190,000 distinct CDR3 sequences, approximately 49% appearing once. CDR3 length: 16 amino acids. V gave up 1 base and J gave up 0 bases, with 11 bases separating them. The germline V gene encodes CDR1 LNHNV and CDR2 YYDKDF (reference sequence). Material for sequencing was sorted CD4+, CD8+, or CD8+CD57+ T cells (not recorded which) from PBMCs. The TCR originated in a human donor in good health, serving as a control. This chain connects TRBV15 to TRBJ2-3, with D uncertain. CDR3 nucleotide sequence: TGTGCCACCAGCAGAGGGGGAATTACTAGCACAGATACGCAGTATTTT. Its translation is CATSRGGITSTDTQYF.